Presented here are 5 T cell receptor beta chains from one specimen sequenced in a study of CD4 T cells in relation to SARS-CoV-2 and coronaviruses. Before the COVID-19 pandemic, during about 2011-2019, CD4+ T cells were taken from unexposed donors. Only in-frame clones appear in the TCRdb table, and some are missing; sequencing was by immunoSEQ multiplex PCR. The table lists 60,000 to 75,000 clones, more than 80% of them singletons. Sequencing was done on a sample of naive CD4+ T cells from PBMCs. Subset described: naive CD4+ T cells isolated by negative enrichment. These receptors all come from a human donor in good health.

V is TRBV7-3 and J is TRBJ2-2, with TRBD1 matching over 7 bases. Germline V CDR1 and CDR2: SGHTA, FQGTGA. CDR3 length: 16 amino acids. V dropped 4 bases and J dropped 3; count of bases not matched to a gene: 8. The CDR3 is CASSSRQGSDTGELFF. Here the CDR3 DNA reads TGTGCCAGCAGCTCGAGACAGGGATCGGACACCGGGGAGCTGTTTTTT.

V is TRBV7-3 and J is TRBJ2-2; 11 nucleotides agree with TRBD2. CDR1 is SGHTA and CDR2 is FQGTGA in the germline V gene. CDR3 length equals 17 residues. V dropped 7 bases and J dropped 6; count of bases not matched to a gene: 13. This chain's CDR3 is CASNPIAGGSRPGELFF. DNA for the CDR3: TGTGCCAGCAACCCGATAGCGGGAGGGTCGCGACCCGGGGAGCTGTTTTTT. Full variable domain (rest looked up from reference TRBV7-3 and TRBJ2-2): GAGVSQTPSNKVTEKGKYVELRCDPISGHTALYWYRQSLGQGPEFLIYFQGTGAADDSGLPNDRFFAVRPEGSVSTLKIQRTERGDSAVYLCASNPIAGGSRPGELFFGEGSRLTVL.

This clone was detected once. The J gene is TRBJ2-7, the V gene TRBV6-4, with TRBD1 matching 7 bases. CDR3 length: 14 amino acids. V was clipped by 0 bases and J by 7 bases; unmatched bases: 6. The germline gives CDR1 MRHNA, CDR2 SNTAGT. CDR3 protein: CASSDSHRGNEQYF. The CDR3 nucleotides are TGTGCCAGCAGTGACTCGCACAGGGGCAATGAGCAGTACTTC.

Regarding this clone: In the same sample, other DNA sequences code for this CDR3. This sequence joins TRBV5-1 and TRBJ2-7, with D perhaps TRBD1 (6 bases). V lost 4 bases to trimming and J lost 1 base, with 12 bases between them. There are 14 residues in the CDR3. Germline V gives CDR1 SGHRS, CDR2 YFSETQ. The CDR3: CASSPDRGSYEQYF. The DNA of the CDR3 is TGCGCCAGCAGCCCGGACAGAGGGTCCTACGAGCAGTACTTC. The full variable domain, its missing parts supplied by reference TRBV5-1 and TRBJ2-7, is KAGVTQTPRYLIKTRGQQVTLSCSPISGHRSVSWYQQTPGQGLQFLFEYFSETQRNKGNFPGRFSGRQFSNSRSEMNVSTLELGDSALYLCASSPDRGSYEQYFGPGTRLTVT.

The V and J genes are TRBV7-2 and TRBJ2-7, with 7 bases lining up with TRBD1. This CDR3 contains 15 residues. Germline V CDR1 and CDR2: SGHTA, FQGNSA. V was clipped by 5 bases and J by 2 bases; unmatched bases: 9. CDR3 amino acids: CASSLSRGLPYEQYF. CDR3 coding DNA: TGTGCCAGCAGCCTAAGCAGGGGGTTACCCTACGAGCAGTACTTC.